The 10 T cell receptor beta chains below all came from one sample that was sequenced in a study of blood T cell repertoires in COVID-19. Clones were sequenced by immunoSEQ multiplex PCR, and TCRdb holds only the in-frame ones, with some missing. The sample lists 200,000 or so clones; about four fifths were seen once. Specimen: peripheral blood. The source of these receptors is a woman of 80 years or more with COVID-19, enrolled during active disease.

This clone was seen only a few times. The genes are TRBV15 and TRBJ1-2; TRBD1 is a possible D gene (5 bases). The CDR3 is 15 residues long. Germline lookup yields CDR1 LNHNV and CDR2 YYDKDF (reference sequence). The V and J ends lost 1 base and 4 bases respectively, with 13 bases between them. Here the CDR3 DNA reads TGTGCCACCAGCAGAGGAGGGAGGGGCGGCTATGGCTACACCTTC. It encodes CATSRGGRGGYGYTF. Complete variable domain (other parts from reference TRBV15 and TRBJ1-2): DAMVIQNPRYQVTQFGKPVTLSCSQTLNHNVMYWYQQKSSQAPKLLFHYYDKDFNNEADTPDNFQSRRPNTSFCFLDIRSPGLGDTAMYLCATSRGGRGGYGYTFGSGTRLTVV.

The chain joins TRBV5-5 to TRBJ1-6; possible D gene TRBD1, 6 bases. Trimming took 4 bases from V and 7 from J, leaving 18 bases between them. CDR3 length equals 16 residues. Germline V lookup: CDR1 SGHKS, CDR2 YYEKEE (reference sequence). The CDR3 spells CASSAGRGAGNSPLHF. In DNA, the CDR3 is TGTGCCAGCAGCGCGGGTCGGGGGGCGGGGAATTCACCCCTCCACTTT.

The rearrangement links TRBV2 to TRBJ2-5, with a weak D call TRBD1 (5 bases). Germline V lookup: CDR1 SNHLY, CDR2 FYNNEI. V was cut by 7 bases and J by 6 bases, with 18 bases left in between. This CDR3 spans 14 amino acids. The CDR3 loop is CASTLGAPRQTQYF. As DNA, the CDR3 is TGTGCCAGCACGCTAGGGGCACCACGACAGACCCAGTACTTC.

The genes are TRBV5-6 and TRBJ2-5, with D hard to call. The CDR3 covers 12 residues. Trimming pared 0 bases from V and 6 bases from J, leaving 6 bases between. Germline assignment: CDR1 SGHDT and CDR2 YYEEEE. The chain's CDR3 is CASSLARQTQYF. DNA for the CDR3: TGTGCCAGCAGCTTGGCCAGGCAGACCCAGTACTTC. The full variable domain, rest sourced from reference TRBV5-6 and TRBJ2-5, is DAGVTQSPTHLIKTRGQQVTLRCSPKSGHDTVSWYQQALGQGPQFIFQYYEEEERQRGNFPDRFSGHQFPNYSSELNVNALLLGDSALYLCASSLARQTQYFGPGTRLLVL.

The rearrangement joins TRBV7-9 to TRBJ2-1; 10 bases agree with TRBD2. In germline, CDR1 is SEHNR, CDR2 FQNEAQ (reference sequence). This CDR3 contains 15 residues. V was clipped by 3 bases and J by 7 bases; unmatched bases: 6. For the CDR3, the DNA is TGTGCCAGCAGCTTCCTGGGACTAGCGTCAAATGAGCAGTTCTTC. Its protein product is CASSFLGLASNEQFF. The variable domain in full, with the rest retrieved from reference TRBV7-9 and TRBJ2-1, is DTGVSQNPRHKITKRGQNVTFRCDPISEHNRLYWYRQTLGQGPEFLTYFQNEAQLEKSRLLSDRFSAERPKGSFSTLEIQRTEQGDSAMYLCASSFLGLASNEQFFGPGTRLTVL.

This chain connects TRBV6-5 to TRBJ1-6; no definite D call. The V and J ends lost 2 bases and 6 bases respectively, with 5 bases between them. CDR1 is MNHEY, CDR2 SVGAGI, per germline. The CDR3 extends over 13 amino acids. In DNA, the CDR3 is TGTGCCAGCAGTTACGTACTTAATTCACCCCTCCACTTT. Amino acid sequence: CASSYVLNSPLHF.

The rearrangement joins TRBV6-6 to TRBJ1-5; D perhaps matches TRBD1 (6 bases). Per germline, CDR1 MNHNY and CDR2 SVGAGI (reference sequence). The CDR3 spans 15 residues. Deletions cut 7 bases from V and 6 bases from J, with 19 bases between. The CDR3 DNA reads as TGTGCCAGCATGAAAGGGGCAGGGGTGATTCAGCCCCAGCATTTT. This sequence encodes CASMKGAGVIQPQHF.

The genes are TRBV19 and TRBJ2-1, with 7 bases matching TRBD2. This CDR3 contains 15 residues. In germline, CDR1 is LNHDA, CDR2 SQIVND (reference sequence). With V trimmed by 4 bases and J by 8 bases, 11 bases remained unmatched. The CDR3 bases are TGTGCCAGTAGTACCTTGACTAGCCGGGGCGATGAGCAGTTCTTC. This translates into CASSTLTSRGDEQFF.

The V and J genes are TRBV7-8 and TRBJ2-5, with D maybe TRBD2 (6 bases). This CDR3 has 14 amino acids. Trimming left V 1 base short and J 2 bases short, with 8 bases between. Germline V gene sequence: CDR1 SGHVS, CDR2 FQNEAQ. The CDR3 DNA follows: TGTGCCAGCAGCTTAGTAGCGGTACAAGAGACCCAGTACTTC. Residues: CASSLVAVQETQYF.

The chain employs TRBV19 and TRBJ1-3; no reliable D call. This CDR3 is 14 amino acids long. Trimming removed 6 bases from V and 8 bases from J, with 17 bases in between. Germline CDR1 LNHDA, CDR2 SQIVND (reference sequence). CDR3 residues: CASSETGLGDTIYF. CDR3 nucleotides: TGTGCCAGTAGCGAGACGGGGTTGGGAGACACCATATATTTT.